This T cell receptor (beta chain) stems from a study of cytomegalovirus exposure and HLA in healthy donors. The PCR had 60 Vbeta and 13 Jbeta primers. TCRdb keeps only in-frame clones here, not all; method: immunoSEQ multiplex PCR. The sample lists 150,000 or so clones, more than 9.5% occurring once. CDR3 size: 11 residues. Germline V gives CDR1 GTSNPN, CDR2 SVGIG (reference sequence). After removal of 5 bases from V and 11 bases from J, the junction contained 6 bases not matched to a gene. The chain is built from TRBV30 and TRBJ2-1; TRBD1 aligns across 7 bases. What was sequenced was PBMCs. The sequence came from a man aged 50-59 years in good health and CMV-seronegative. In DNA form, the CDR3 reads TGTGCCTGGTTGGTGGGACAGAAGCAGTTCTTC. Translating gives CAWLVGQKQFF.